The T cell receptor (beta chain) under discussion was sequenced for a study of regulatory T cells in long-lasting Graves disease. The CDR3 runs 15 residues. Trimming removed 1 base from V and 7 bases from J; junction bases left unmatched: 6. The germline CDR1 and CDR2 sequences are DFQATT and SNEGSKA (reference sequence). Both iRepertoire HTBI primers and Arm-PCR of CDR3 regions were used to build the TCR beta libraries. TCRdb reprocessed the multiplex PCR reads via MiXCR and lists one record per CDR3 protein. The data contain hundreds of thousands of distinct CDR3 sequences, approximately 15% of them seen just once; the ten biggest clones take up roughly 30%. Time point given: newly diagnosed GD, antithyroid drugs for less than 3 months. Preparation of the TCR library used RNA extracted from PBMCs. The table lists this clonotype with many counts. The sample was also linked to a second study, of T cells in Graves' hyperthyroidism and ophthalmopathy.

This specimen consisted of peripheral blood mononuclear cells (PBMCs), obtained at new diagnosis, from a patient treated with antithyroid drugs. The receptor comes from a man aged 40-49 years with Graves disease. This chain uses TRBV20-1 with TRBJ2-3; 12 nucleotides match TRBD2. CDR3 DNA: TGCAGTGCTAGAGTCCCTAGCGGGGGGGCAAATACGCAGTATTTT. Its protein is CSARVPSGGANTQYF.